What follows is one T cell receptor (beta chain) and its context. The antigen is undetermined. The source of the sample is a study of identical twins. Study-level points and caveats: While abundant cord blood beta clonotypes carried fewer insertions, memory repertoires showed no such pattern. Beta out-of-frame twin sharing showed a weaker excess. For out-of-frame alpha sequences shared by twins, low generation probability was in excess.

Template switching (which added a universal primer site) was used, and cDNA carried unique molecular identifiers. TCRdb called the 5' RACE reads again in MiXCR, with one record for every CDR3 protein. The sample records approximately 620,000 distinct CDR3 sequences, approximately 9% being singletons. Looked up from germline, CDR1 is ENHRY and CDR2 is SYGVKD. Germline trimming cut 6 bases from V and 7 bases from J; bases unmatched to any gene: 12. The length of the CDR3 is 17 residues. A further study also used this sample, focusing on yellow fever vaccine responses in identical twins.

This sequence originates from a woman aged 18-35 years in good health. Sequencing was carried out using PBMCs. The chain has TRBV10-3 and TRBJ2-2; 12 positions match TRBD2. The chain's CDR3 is CAIRARLAGEASGELFF. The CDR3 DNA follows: TGTGCCATCAGGGCTAGACTAGCGGGAGAAGCCAGCGGGGAGCTGTTTTTT.